These T cell receptor beta chains were read from a single sample in a study of blood T cell repertoires in COVID-19. Sequencing used immunoSEQ multiplex PCR; TCRdb keeps in-frame clones, though not all of them. The table lists 300,000 to 400,000 clones, 70% to 90% of them singletons. Sequenced sample: peripheral blood. The source is a woman aged 55-70 years with COVID-19, enrolled during active disease. The CDR3 runs from the conserved cysteine through the conserved F or W. The D gene is left open where the match is weak. Only part of the rows carry a size: once, few, many, or a class if the clone is expanded.

CDR3aa	CDR3nt	v_gene	j_gene	abundance	d_gene
CASKGRAENQPQHF	TGTGCCAGCAAAGGCAGGGCGGAAAATCAGCCCCAGCATTTT	TRBV6-6	TRBJ1-5	-	-
CASSQRGAGEQYF	TGTGCCAGCAGCCAGCGGGGGGCCGGCGAGCAGTACTTC	TRBV7-7	TRBJ2-7	-	TRBD2
CASRPGGGANYGYTF	TGTGCCTCCCGCCCTGGGGGAGGTGCTAACTATGGCTACACCTTC	TRBV5-4	TRBJ1-2	-	-
CASSLGGGQNTEAFF	TGTGCCAGCAGCTTGGGTGGAGGGCAGAACACTGAAGCTTTCTTT	TRBV5-4	TRBJ1-1	-	-
CASSQEAGLNTGELFF	TGTGCCAGCAGCCAAGAGGCCGGGTTGAACACCGGGGAGCTGTTTTTT	TRBV4-2	TRBJ2-2	-	-
CASSQERQGDYGYTF	TGTGCCAGCAGCCAAGAGAGACAGGGGGACTATGGCTACACCTTC	TRBV4-2	TRBJ1-2	once	TRBD1
CASSATGFGSPLHF	TGTGCCAGCAGTGCCACAGGGTTTGGTTCACCCCTCCACTTT	TRBV2	TRBJ1-6	-	-
CASSTKGDQPQHF	TGTGCCAGCAGTACGAAGGGGGATCAGCCCCAGCATTTT	TRBV27	TRBJ1-5	-	-
CASMGGSNQPQHF	TGTGCCAGCATGGGGGGTAGCAATCAGCCCCAGCATTTT	TRBV12-3/TRBV12-4	TRBJ1-5	-	-
CASSLGRPNSPLHF	TGTGCCAGCAGCTTAGGCAGGCCTAATTCACCCCTCCACTTT	TRBV11-3	TRBJ1-6	-	-
CASSFFGTGSYEQYF	TGTGCCAGCAGCTTTTTCGGGACAGGCTCCTACGAGCAGTACTTC	TRBV11-3	TRBJ2-7	-	TRBD1
CASSPQLANTGELFF	TGTGCCAGTAGTCCTCAACTAGCAAACACCGGGGAGCTGTTTTTT	TRBV19	TRBJ2-2	-	-
CASSLETGDPSYEQYF	TGTGCCAGCAGTTTAGAGACGGGGGACCCCTCCTACGAGCAGTACTTC	TRBV28	TRBJ2-7	-	-
CASGAGQSYNEQFF	TGTGCTAGTGGTGCGGGACAGTCCTACAATGAGCAGTTCTTC	TRBV12-5	TRBJ2-1	-	-
CASSSHLGQGGETQYF	TGTGCCAGCAGCTCCCACCTTGGACAGGGAGGAGAGACCCAGTACTTC	TRBV11-3	TRBJ2-5	-	TRBD1
CASSKAERRGPDRPQHF	TGTGCCAGCAGCAAAGCGGAACGCAGGGGGCCCGATCGGCCCCAGCATTTT	TRBV21-1	TRBJ1-5	-	-
CASSLAEGQIHEQYF	TGTGCCAGCAGCCTCGCAGAGGGACAGATTCACGAGCAGTACTTC	TRBV4-2	TRBJ2-7	-	TRBD1
CASSLSYIQYF	TGTGCCAGCAGCTTATCGTACATTCAGTACTTC	TRBV11-2	TRBJ2-4	-	-
CASHDRANQPQHF	TGTGCCAGTCACGACAGGGCCAATCAGCCCCAGCATTTT	TRBV19	TRBJ1-5	-	TRBD1
CAAQGGTGYGYTF	TGTGCCGCCCAGGGCGGGACCGGTTATGGCTACACCTTC	TRBV6-5	TRBJ1-2	-	-
CASSKGRGDFSSYEQYF	TGTGCCAGCAGTAAAGGTCGGGGGGACTTCAGCTCCTACGAGCAGTACTTC	TRBV5-4	TRBJ2-7	-	TRBD2
CASSSWDLYRVNTEAFF	TGTGCCAGCTCCTCCTGGGACTTGTATCGCGTGAACACTGAAGCTTTCTTT	TRBV28	TRBJ1-1	once	-
CASSEVTGRANYGYTF	TGTGCCAGCAGTGAGGTTACAGGTAGAGCTAACTATGGCTACACCTTC	TRBV6-1	TRBJ1-2	few	-
CASSPPGTEYGYTF	TGTGCCAGCTCACCGCCCGGGACAGAGTATGGCTACACCTTC	TRBV18	TRBJ1-2	-	TRBD1
CASRKLGGSGYTF	TGCGCCAGCAGAAAATTGGGGGGAAGTGGCTACACCTTC	TRBV4-1	TRBJ1-2	-	-
CASKGQGNYGYTF	TGCGCCAGCAAAGGACAGGGGAACTATGGCTACACCTTC	TRBV5-1	TRBJ1-2	-	TRBD1
CASSLFPQDSYGYTF	TGTGCCAGCAGCTTATTTCCGCAGGACTCCTATGGCTACACCTTC	TRBV5-6	TRBJ1-2	-	-
CAWSEPQKGEAYGYTF	TGTGCCTGGAGTGAACCCCAGAAAGGGGAGGCCTATGGCTACACCTTC	TRBV30	TRBJ1-2	-	-
CASSHLGTLSNQPQHF	TGTGCCAGCAGTCACCTCGGGACACTTAGCAATCAGCCCCAGCATTTT	TRBV28	TRBJ1-5	-	-
CSPRDRNNEQFF	TGCAGCCCCCGGGATAGGAACAATGAGCAGTTCTTC	TRBV29-1	TRBJ2-1	few	-
CASTRGTSGGHTSTDTQYF	TGTGCCAGCACTCGCGGGACTAGCGGGGGGCACACTAGCACAGATACGCAGTATTTT	TRBV6-6	TRBJ2-3	-	TRBD2
CAGSLVGTAEAFF	TGTGCCGGATCCCTCGTAGGGACAGCTGAAGCTTTCTTT	TRBV6-5	TRBJ1-1	once	TRBD1
CASSQPGIGGLGMYF	TGCGCCAGCAGCCAACCCGGCATTGGGGGCTTGGGTATGTATTTT	TRBV4-1	TRBJ2-3	-	-
CATRFYNEQFF	TGTGCCACCCGGTTCTACAATGAGCAGTTCTTC	TRBV15	TRBJ2-1	-	-
CASSRGHWQQFF	TGTGCCAGCAGCCGGGGACATTGGCAGCAGTTCTTC	TRBV6-6	TRBJ2-1	-	-
CASSIPPGTGYYEQYF	TGTGCCAGTAGTATACCGCCCGGGACAGGCTACTACGAGCAGTACTTC	TRBV19	TRBJ2-7	-	TRBD1
CASSSRTGGAYEQYF	TGTGCCAGCAGCTCCCGGACAGGGGGCGCTTACGAGCAGTACTTC	TRBV7-2	TRBJ2-7	-	TRBD1
CASSLTGIAEAFF	TGTGCCAGCAGCTTGACGGGGATCGCTGAAGCTTTCTTT	TRBV5-4	TRBJ1-1	-	-
CASSLGQSSGNTIYF	TGCGCCAGCAGCTTGGGACAGAGCTCTGGAAACACCATATATTTT	TRBV5-1	TRBJ1-3	once	-
CASSEGGGFRYGYTF	TGTGCCAGCAGTGAAGGGGGGGGATTCCGGTATGGCTACACCTTC	TRBV2	TRBJ1-2	-	-
CASRRGGIVPYNSPLHF	TGCGCCAGCAGGAGAGGAGGGATTGTCCCCTATAATTCACCCCTCCACTTT	TRBV4-1	TRBJ1-6	-	-
CASSSFGERGSATQYF	TGTGCCAGCAGTAGCTTCGGGGAGCGGGGGAGCGCTACGCAGTATTTT	TRBV28	TRBJ2-3	-	TRBD2
CASSPLDIWTGHYGYTF	TGCGCCAGCAGCCCCCTAGATATATGGACAGGGCACTATGGCTACACCTTC	TRBV5-1	TRBJ1-2	-	TRBD1
CASSLMKGAFHIQYF	TGTGCCAGCAGCTTAATGAAGGGGGCTTTTCACATTCAGTACTTC	TRBV7-9	TRBJ2-4	-	TRBD1
CAIMGQGKNEQYF	TGTGCCATCATGGGACAGGGAAAGAACGAGCAGTACTTC	TRBV10-3	TRBJ2-7	once	TRBD1
CASSLAGDREAFF	TGTGCCAGCAGCTTGGCCGGGGACAGGGAAGCTTTCTTT	TRBV5-4	TRBJ1-1	-	TRBD1
CASSFVGGRTDTQYF	TGTGCCAGCAGTTTCGTGGGGGGGAGGACAGATACGCAGTATTTT	TRBV28	TRBJ2-3	-	TRBD2
CSASAGGGTQYF	TGCAGTGCTAGTGCTGGTGGCGGTACGCAGTATTTT	TRBV20-1	TRBJ2-3	-	-
CASSYLQGATEAFF	TGTGCCAGCAGTTATCTACAGGGAGCCACTGAAGCTTTCTTT	TRBV6-5	TRBJ1-1	-	-
CAAGRGSPRTDTQYF	TGTGCCGCCGGCCGGGGGTCCCCCCGTACGGATACGCAGTATTTT	TRBV10-3	TRBJ2-3	-	-
CASSSLAGMAYNEQFF	TGTGCCAGCAGCTCACTAGCGGGGATGGCCTACAATGAGCAGTTCTTC	TRBV7-8	TRBJ2-1	-	TRBD2
CASSLLGPAGGYTF	TGTGCCAGCAGCTTATTGGGCCCCGCCGGTGGCTACACCTTC	TRBV7-9	TRBJ1-2	few	-